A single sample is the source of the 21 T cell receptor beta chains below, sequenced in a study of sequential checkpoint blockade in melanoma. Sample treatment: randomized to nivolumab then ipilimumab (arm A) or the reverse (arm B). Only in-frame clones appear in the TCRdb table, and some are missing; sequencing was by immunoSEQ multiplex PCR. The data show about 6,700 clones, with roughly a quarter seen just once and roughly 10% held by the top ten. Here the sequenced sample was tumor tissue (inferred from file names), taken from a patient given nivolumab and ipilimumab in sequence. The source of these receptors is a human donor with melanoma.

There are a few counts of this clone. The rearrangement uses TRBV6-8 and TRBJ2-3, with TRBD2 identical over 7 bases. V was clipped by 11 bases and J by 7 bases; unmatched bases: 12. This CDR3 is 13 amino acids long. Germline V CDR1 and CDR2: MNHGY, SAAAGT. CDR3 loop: CASLAGRANTQYF. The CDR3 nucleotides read TGTGCCTCCCTGGCAGGGAGGGCAAATACGCAGTATTTT.

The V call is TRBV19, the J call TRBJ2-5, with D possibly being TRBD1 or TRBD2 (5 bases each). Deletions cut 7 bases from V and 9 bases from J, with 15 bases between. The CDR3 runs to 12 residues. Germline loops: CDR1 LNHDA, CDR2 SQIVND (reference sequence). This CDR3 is CASIDPRGAQYF. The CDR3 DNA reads TGTGCCAGTATAGATCCTAGAGGGGCCCAGTACTTC.

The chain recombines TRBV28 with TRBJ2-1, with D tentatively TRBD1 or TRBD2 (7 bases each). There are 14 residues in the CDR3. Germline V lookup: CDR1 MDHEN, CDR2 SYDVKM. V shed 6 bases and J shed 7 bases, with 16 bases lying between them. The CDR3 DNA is TGTGCCAGCAGCTGGGGAGGGGGCCAGAATGAGCAGTTCTTC. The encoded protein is CASSWGGGQNEQFF.

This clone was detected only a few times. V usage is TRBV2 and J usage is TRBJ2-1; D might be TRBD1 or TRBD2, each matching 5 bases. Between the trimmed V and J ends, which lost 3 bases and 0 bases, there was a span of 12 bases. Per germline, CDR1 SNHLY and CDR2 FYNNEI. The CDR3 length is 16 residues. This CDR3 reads CASSDQGGRSYNEQFF. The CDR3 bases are TGTGCCAGCAGTGATCAGGGCGGGCGCTCCTACAATGAGCAGTTCTTC.

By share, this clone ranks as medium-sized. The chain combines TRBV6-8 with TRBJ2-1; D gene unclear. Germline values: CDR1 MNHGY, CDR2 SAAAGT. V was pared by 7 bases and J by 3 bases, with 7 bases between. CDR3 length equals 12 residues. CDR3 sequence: CASTGSYNEQFF. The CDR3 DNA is TGTGCCAGCACGGGCAGCTACAATGAGCAGTTCTTC.

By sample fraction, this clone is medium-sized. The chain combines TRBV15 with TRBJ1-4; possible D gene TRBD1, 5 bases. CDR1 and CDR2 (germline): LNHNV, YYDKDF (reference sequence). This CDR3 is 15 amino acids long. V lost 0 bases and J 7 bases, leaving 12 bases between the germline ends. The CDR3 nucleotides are TGTGCCACCAGCAGAGAGAGGGGAGGCGGTGAAAAACTGTTTTTT. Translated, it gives CATSRERGGGEKLFF.

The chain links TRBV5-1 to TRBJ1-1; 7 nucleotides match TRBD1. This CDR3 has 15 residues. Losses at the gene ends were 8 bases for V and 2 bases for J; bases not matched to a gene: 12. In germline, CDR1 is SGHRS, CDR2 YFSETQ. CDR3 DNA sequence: TGCGCCAGTCGGGCTCAAGGACAGGCCAACACTGAAGCTTTCTTT. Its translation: CASRAQGQANTEAFF.

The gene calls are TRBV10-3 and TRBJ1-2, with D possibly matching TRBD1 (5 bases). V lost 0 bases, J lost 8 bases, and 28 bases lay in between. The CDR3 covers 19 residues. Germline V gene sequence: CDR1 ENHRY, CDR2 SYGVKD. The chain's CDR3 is CAISESVGTPKQQSRGYTF. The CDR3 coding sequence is TGTGCCATCAGTGAGTCGGTGGGGACCCCTAAGCAACAATCACGAGGCTACACCTTC.

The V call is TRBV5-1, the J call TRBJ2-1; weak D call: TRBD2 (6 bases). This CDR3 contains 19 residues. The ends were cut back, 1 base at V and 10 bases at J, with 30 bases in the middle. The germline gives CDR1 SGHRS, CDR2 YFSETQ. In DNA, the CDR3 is TGCGCCAGCAGCTTGATTTTACAGGTCGGGTCTGGAGCGGCGGGAGAGCAGTTCTTC. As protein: CASSLILQVGSGAAGEQFF.

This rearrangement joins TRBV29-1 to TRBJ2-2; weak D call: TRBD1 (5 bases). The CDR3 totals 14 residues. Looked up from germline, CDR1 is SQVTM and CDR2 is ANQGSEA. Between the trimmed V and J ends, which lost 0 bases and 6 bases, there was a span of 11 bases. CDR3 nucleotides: TGCAGCGTTGAAGATTCAGGGTTCGCCGGGGAGCTGTTTTTT. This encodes CSVEDSGFAGELFF.

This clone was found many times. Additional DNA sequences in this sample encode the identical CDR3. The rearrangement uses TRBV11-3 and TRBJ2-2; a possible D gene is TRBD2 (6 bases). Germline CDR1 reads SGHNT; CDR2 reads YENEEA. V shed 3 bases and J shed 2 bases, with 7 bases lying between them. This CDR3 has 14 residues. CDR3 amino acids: CASSLGGNTGELFF. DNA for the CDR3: TGTGCCAGCAGCTTGGGAGGAAACACCGGGGAGCTGTTTTTT. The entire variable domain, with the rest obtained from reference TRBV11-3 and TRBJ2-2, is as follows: EAGVVQSPRYKIIEKKQPVAFWCNPISGHNTLYWYLQNLGQGPELLIRYENEEAVDDSQLPKDRFSAERLKGVDSTLKIQPAELGDSAVYLCASSLGGNTGELFFGEGSRLTVL.

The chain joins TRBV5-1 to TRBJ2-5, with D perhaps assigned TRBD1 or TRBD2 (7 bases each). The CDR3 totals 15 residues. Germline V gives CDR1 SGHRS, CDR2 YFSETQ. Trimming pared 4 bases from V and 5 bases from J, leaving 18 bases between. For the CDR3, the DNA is TGCGCCAGCAGCGACGCACAGGGGACTACGGAGACCCAGTACTTC. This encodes CASSDAQGTTETQYF. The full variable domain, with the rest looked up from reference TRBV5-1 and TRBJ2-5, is KAGVTQTPRYLIKTRGQQVTLSCSPISGHRSVSWYQQTPGQGLQFLFEYFSETQRNKGNFPGRFSGRQFSNSRSEMNVSTLELGDSALYLCASSDAQGTTETQYFGPGTRLLVL.

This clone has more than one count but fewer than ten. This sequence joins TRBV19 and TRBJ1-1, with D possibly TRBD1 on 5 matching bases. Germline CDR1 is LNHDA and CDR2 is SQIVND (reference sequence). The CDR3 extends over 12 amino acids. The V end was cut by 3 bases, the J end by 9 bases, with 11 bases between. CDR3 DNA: TGTGCCAGTAGTATGGGGACCCTCCAAGCTTTCTTT. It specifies CASSMGTLQAFF.

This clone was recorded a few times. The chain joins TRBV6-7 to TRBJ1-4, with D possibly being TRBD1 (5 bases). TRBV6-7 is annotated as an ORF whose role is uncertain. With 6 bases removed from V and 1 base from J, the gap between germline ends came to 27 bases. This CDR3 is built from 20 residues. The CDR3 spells CASSERAGGQGSLTNEKLFF. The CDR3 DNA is TGTGCCAGCAGCGAACGAGCTGGTGGGCAGGGCTCTTTAACTAATGAAAAACTGTTTTTT.

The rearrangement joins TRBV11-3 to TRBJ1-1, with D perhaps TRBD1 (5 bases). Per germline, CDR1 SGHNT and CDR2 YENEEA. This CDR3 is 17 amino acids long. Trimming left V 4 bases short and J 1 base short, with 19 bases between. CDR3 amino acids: CASSSPFGLGTNTEAFF. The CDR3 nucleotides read TGTGCCAGCAGCTCCCCTTTCGGTCTGGGGACGAACACTGAAGCTTTCTTT. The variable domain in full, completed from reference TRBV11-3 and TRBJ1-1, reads EAGVVQSPRYKIIEKKQPVAFWCNPISGHNTLYWYLQNLGQGPELLIRYENEEAVDDSQLPKDRFSAERLKGVDSTLKIQPAELGDSAVYLCASSSPFGLGTNTEAFFGQGTRLTVV.

The CDR3 loop reads CASSLEPGPYNEQFF. CDR3 DNA: TGTGCCAGCAGCTTAGAGCCGGGGCCCTACAATGAGCAGTTCTTC. The chain has TRBV11-3 and TRBJ2-1, with D perhaps assigned TRBD1 or TRBD2 (5 bases each). The CDR3 runs 15 residues. Germline V gene sequence: CDR1 SGHNT, CDR2 YENEEA. The ends were cut back, 0 bases at V and 2 bases at J, with 8 bases in the middle.

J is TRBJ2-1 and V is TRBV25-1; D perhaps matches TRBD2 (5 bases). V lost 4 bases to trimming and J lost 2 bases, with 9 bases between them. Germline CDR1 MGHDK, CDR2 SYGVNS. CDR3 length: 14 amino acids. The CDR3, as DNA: TGTGCCAGCAGTGGACCGACTACCTACAATGAGCAGTTCTTC. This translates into CASSGPTTYNEQFF.

CDR3: CASSDVAYPPYEQYV. CDR3 nucleotides: TGTGCCAGCAGCGACGTAGCATACCCACCCTACGAGCAGTACGTC. The V call is TRBV11-3, the J call TRBJ2-7; no reliable D call. Germline assignment: CDR1 SGHNT and CDR2 YENEEA. CDR3 length equals 15 residues. Trimming shortened V by 5 bases and J by 2 bases, and 16 bases separated the two germline ends.

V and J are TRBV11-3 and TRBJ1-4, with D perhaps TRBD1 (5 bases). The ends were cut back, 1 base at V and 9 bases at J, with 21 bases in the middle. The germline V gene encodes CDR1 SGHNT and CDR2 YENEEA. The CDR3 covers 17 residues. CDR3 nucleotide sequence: TGTGCCAGCAGCTTAGGCCTTAACGGGGGACCCGGTAAAAAACTGTTTTTT. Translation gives CASSLGLNGGPGKKLFF.

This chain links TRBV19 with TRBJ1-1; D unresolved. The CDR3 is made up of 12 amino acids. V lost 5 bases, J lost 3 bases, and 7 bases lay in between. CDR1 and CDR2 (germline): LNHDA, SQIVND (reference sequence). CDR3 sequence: CASSPDYTEAFF. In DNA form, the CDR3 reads TGTGCCAGTAGTCCCGATTACACTGAAGCTTTCTTT. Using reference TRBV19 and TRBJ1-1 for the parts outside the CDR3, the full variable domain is DGGITQSPKYLFRKEGQNVTLSCEQNLNHDAMYWYRQDPGQGLRLIYYSQIVNDFQKGDIAEGYSVSREKKESFPLTVTSAQKNPTAFYLCASSPDYTEAFFGQGTRLTVV.

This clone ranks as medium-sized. CDR3 DNA: TGTGCCAGCAGTAAGAGGGCAGACCATGGCTACACCTTC. Protein product: CASSKRADHGYTF. The gene calls are TRBV28 and TRBJ1-2, with unresolved D. V was pared by 5 bases and J by 6 bases, with 13 bases between. CDR1 is MDHEN, CDR2 SYDVKM, per germline. The CDR3 has 13 amino acids.